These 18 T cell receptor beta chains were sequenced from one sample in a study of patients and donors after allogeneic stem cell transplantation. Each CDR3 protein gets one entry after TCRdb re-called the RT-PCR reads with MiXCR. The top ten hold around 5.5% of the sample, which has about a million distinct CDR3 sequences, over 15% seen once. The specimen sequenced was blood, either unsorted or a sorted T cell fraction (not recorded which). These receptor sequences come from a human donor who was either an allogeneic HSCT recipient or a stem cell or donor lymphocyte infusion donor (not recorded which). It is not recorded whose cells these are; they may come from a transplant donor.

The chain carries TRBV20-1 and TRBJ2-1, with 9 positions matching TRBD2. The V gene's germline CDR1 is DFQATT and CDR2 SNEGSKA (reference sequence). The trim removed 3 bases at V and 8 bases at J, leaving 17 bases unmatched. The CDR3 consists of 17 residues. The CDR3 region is CSASPGVREGGIDEQFF. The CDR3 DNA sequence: TGCAGTGCTAGTCCCGGAGTGCGGGAGGGTGGGATCGATGAGCAGTTCTTC.

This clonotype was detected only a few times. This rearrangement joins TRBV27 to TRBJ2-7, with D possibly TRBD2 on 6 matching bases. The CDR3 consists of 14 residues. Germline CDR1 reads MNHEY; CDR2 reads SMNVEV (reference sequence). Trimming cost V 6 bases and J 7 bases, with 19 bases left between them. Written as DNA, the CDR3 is TGTGCCAGCAGCCCCTGGAGGGTGTCAGAAGAGCAGTACTTC. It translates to CASSPWRVSEEQYF.

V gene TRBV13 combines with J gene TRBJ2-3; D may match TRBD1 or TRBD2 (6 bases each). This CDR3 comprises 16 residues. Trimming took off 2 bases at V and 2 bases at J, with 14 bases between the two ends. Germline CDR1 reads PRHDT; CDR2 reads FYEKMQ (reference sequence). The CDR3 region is CASSLRGAGFTDTQYF. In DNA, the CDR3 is TGTGCCAGCAGCTTAAGGGGGGCCGGTTTCACAGATACGCAGTATTTT. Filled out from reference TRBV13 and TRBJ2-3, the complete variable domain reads AAGVIQSPRHLIKEKRETATLKCYPIPRHDTVYWYQQGPGQDPQFLISFYEKMQSDKGSIPDRFSAQQFSDYHSELNMSSLELGDSALYFCASSLRGAGFTDTQYFGPGTRLTVL.

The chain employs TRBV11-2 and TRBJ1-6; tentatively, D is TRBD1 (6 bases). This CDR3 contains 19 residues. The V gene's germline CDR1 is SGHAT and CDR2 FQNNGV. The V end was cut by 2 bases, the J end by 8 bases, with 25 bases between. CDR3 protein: CASSLYIRGRQEGDSPLHF. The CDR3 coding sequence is TGTGCCAGCAGCTTATACATTCGAGGGAGACAGGAGGGAGATTCACCCCTCCACTTT.

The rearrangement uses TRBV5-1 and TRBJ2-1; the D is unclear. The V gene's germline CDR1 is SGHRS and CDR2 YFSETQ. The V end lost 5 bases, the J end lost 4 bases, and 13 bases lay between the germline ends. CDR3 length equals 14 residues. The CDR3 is CASRHAASYNEQFF. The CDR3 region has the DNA TGCGCCAGCAGGCACGCCGCTTCTTACAATGAGCAGTTCTTC.

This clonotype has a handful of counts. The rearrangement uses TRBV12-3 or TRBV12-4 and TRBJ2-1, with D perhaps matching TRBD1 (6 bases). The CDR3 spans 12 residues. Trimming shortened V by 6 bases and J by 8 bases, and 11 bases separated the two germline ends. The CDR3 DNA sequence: TGTGCCAGCAGCCCTGGACAGTATGAGCAGTTCTTC. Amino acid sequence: CASSPGQYEQFF.

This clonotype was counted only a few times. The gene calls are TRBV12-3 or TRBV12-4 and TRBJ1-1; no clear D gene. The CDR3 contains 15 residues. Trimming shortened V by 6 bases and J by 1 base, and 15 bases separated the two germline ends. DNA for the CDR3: TGTGCCAGCAGCCCCCGGGTGAGGGAGAACACTGAAGCTTTCTTT. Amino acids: CASSPRVRENTEAFF.

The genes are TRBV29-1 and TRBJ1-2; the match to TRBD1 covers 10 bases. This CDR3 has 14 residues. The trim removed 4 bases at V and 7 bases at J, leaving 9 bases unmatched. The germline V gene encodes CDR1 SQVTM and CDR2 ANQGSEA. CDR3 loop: CSVVRGQGLSGYTF. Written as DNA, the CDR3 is TGCAGCGTTGTAAGGGGACAGGGGTTGTCTGGCTACACCTTC.

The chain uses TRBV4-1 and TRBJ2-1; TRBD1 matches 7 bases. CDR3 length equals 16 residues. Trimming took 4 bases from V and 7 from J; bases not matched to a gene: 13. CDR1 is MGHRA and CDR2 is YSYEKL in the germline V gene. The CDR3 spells CASSPLQGVKLNEQFF. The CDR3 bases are TGCGCCAGCAGCCCCCTCCAGGGGGTGAAATTGAATGAGCAGTTCTTC.

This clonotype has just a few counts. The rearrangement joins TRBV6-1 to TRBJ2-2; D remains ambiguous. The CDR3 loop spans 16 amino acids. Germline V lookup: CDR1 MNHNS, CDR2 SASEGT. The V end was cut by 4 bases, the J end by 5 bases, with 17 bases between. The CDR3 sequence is CASSAVASYKTGELFF. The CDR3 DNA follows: TGTGCCAGCAGTGCGGTTGCCTCGTACAAAACCGGGGAGCTGTTTTTT.

In DNA form, the CDR3 reads TGCAGTGCCACCCCGAGGACTACAAACACCGGGGAGCTGTTTTTT. It translates to CSATPRTTNTGELFF. V gene TRBV20-1 combines with J gene TRBJ2-2, with D perhaps TRBD2 (6 bases). Germline CDR1 reads DFQATT; CDR2 reads SNEGSKA (reference sequence). V lost 6 bases and J lost 2, with 16 bases in between. The CDR3 runs 15 residues.

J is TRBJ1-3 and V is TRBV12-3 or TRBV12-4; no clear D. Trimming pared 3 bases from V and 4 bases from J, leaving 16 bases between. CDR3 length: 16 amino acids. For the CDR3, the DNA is TGTGCCAGCAGTTTCAGCGGTCGGGGATCGGGAAACACCATATATTTT. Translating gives CASSFSGRGSGNTIYF.

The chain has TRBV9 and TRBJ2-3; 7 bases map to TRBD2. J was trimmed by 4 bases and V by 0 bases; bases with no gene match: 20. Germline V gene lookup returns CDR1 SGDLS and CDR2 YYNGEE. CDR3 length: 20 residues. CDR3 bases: TGTGCCAGCAGCGTAGGGATAGTAGCGGGCCCCTTGGGGAACCCAGATACGCAGTATTTT. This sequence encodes CASSVGIVAGPLGNPDTQYF. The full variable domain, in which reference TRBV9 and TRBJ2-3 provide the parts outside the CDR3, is DSGVTQTPKHLITATGQRVTLRCSPRSGDLSVYWYQQSLDQGLQFLIQYYNGEERAKGNILERFSAQQFPDLHSELNLSSLELGDSALYFCASSVGIVAGPLGNPDTQYFGPGTRLTVL.

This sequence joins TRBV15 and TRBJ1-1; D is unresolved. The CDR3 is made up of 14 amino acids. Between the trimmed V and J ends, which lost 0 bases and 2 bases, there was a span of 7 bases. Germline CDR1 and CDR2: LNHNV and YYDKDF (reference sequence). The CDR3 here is CATSRDGFNTEAFF. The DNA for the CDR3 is TGTGCCACCAGCAGAGATGGGTTTAACACTGAAGCTTTCTTT.

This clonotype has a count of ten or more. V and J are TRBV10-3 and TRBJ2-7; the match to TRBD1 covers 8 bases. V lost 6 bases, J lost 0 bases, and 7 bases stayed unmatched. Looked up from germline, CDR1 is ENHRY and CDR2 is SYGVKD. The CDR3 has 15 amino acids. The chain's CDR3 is CAISRTGFDSYEQYF. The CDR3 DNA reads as TGTGCCATCAGCCGGACAGGGTTTGACTCCTACGAGCAGTACTTC.

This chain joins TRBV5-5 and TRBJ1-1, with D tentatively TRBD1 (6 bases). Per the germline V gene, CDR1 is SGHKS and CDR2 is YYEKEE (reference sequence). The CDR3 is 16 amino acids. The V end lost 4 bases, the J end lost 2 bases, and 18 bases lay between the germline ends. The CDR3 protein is CASSLAGDWINTEAFF. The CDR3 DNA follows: TGTGCCAGCAGCCTAGCAGGGGACTGGATTAACACTGAAGCTTTCTTT.

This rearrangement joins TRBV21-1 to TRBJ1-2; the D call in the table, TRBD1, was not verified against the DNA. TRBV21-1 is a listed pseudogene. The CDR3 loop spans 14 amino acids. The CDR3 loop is CASSRDRLIYGYTF. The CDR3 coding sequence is TGTGCCAGCAGCAGGGACAGACTAATCTATGGCTACACCTTC.

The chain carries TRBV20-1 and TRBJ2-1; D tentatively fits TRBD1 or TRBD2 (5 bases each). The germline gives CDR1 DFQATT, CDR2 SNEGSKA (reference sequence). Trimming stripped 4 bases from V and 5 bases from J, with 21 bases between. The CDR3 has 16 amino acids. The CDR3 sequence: CSATPGTRKGNNEQFF. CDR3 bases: TGCAGTGCTACCCCGGGGACGAGAAAGGGGAACAATGAGCAGTTCTTC.